This passage covers 30 T cell receptor beta chains from one sample sequenced in a study of T cell clonotyping in hematopoietic cell transplantation (dated by TCRdb to the early 2020s). Receptor libraries were prepared by the immunoSEQ multiplex PCR assay. In its TCRdb copy, this immuneACCESS table keeps in-frame sequences only and misses some clones. Where compared with another copy, unresolved V genes explain less than half of these, and the others have no known cause. Present in this sample are approximately 5,100 clones, 32% of which were seen just once. The ten largest clonotypes hold 17% of the sample. Per the publication, the time point label means: recipient sample about 28 days before transplant, after cytoreduction. Source: peripheral blood mononuclear cells, taken before stem cell transplant. Receptors originate from a man aged 45-60 years with myelofibrosis. Some clones in this sample may be carry-over from other donors' samples.

The rearrangement links TRBV30 to TRBJ2-7; D gene uncertain. The V end was cut by 0 bases, the J end by 5 bases, with 8 bases between. The CDR3 totals 12 residues. Germline V gene lookup returns CDR1 GTSNPN and CDR2 SVGIG (reference sequence). CDR3 nucleotides: TGTGCCTGGAGTGTACCGGAAGACGAGCAGTACTTC. Its translation: CAWSVPEDEQYF.

This chain connects TRBV5-4 to TRBJ1-2; 7 bases map to TRBD1. Trimming took 3 bases from V and 13 from J; bases not matched to a gene: 15. CDR3 size: 14 residues. Germline V gives CDR1 SGHNT, CDR2 YYREEE (reference sequence). CDR3 region: CASSWIGTEFILTF. The CDR3 bases are TGTGCCAGCAGCTGGATCGGGACAGAGTTTATCCTCACCTTC.

The chain links TRBV28 to TRBJ1-5; D may be TRBD1 (6 bases). V was cut by 2 bases and J by 6 bases, with 17 bases left in between. Germline-derived CDR1 and CDR2 are MDHEN and SYDVKM. This CDR3 is 16 amino acids long. The CDR3 spells CASSLVSGVEGQPQHF. DNA for the CDR3: TGTGCCAGCAGTTTAGTCTCAGGGGTTGAGGGTCAGCCCCAGCATTTT.

V is TRBV25-1 and J is TRBJ2-7, with 7 bases that match TRBD2. The CDR3 sequence is 18 residues long. V lost 5 bases, J lost 2 bases, and 18 bases stayed unmatched. Germline CDR1 reads MGHDK; CDR2 reads SYGVNS. The chain's CDR3 is CASSPLTRLEGGPYEQYF. In nucleotides, the CDR3 is TGTGCCAGCAGTCCCCTCACAAGGCTAGAGGGAGGGCCCTACGAGCAGTACTTC.

By share of the sample, this clone is medium-sized. This sequence joins TRBV7-2 and TRBJ1-1, with 7 bases fitting TRBD1. This CDR3 spans 13 amino acids. Germline V gene data show CDR1 as SGHTA and CDR2 as FQGNSA. J gave up 4 bases and V 2 bases, and 1 base lay outside the gene matches. The chain's CDR3 is CASSLSGGTEAFF. For the CDR3, the DNA is TGTGCCAGCAGCTTATCAGGGGGCACTGAAGCTTTCTTT.

The chain uses TRBV29-1 and TRBJ1-2; TRBD1 agrees at 9 bases. The CDR3 spans 15 residues. Germline lookup yields CDR1 SQVTM and CDR2 ANQGSEA. V lost 4 bases to trimming and J lost 1 base; unmatched junction nucleotides: 7. In DNA form, the CDR3 reads TGCAGCGTTGGTGGACAGGGGTCATTTAACTATGGCTACACCTTC. This translates into CSVGGQGSFNYGYTF. The variable domain in full, with the rest retrieved from reference TRBV29-1 and TRBJ1-2, is SAVISQKPSRDICQRGTSLTIQCQVDSQVTMMFWYRQQPGQSLTLIATANQGSEATYESGFVIDKFPISRPNLTFSTLTVSNMSPEDSSIYLCSVGGQGSFNYGYTFGSGTRLTVV.

The J gene is TRBJ2-2, the V gene TRBV6-5, with no clear D. CDR3 length equals 14 residues. V was trimmed by 1 base and J by 5 bases, leaving 8 bases between them. Germline-derived CDR1 and CDR2 are MNHEY and SVGAGI. CDR3 sequence (DNA): TGTGCCAGCAGTTACTACTGGTTAACCGGGGAGCTGTTTTTT. This codes for CASSYYWLTGELFF.

This clone came up a few times. The chain links TRBV29-1 to TRBJ1-1, with D unresolved. The CDR3 totals 11 residues. Trimming removed 6 bases from V and 0 bases from J, with 5 bases in between. Germline CDR1 is SQVTM and CDR2 is ANQGSEA. The CDR3 loop reads CSVTVNTEAFF. The DNA for the CDR3 is TGCAGCGTAACAGTGAACACTGAAGCTTTCTTT.

This clone was seen more than once but under ten times. This rearrangement joins TRBV19 to TRBJ1-2; D might be TRBD1 (6 bases). V dropped 3 bases and J dropped 6 bases, with 17 bases sitting between them. There are 15 residues in the CDR3. CDR1 is LNHDA and CDR2 is SQIVND in the germline V gene (reference sequence). The CDR3 DNA reads TGTGCCAGTAGTATCCGGACAGCGACGGGTCATGGCTACACCTTC. It is translated as CASSIRTATGHGYTF.

The chain couples TRBV30 to TRBJ2-7; 8 nucleotides match TRBD2. The CDR3 runs to 14 residues. CDR1 is GTSNPN and CDR2 is SVGIG in the germline V gene (reference sequence). J lost 2 bases, V lost 5 bases, and 8 bases had no gene match. In DNA, the CDR3 is TGTGCCTGGCAGGGACTAGACCAAGCCTACGAGCAGTACTTC. Translation gives CAWQGLDQAYEQYF. Complete variable domain (other parts from reference TRBV30 and TRBJ2-7): SQTIHQWPATLVQPVGSPLSLECTVEGTSNPNLYWYRQAAGRGLQLLFYSVGIGQISSEVPQNLSASRPQDRQFILSSKKLLLSDSGFYLCAWQGLDQAYEQYFGPGTRLTVT.

This clone turned up a few times. This rearrangement joins TRBV5-6 to TRBJ2-2, with 10 bases aligning to TRBD2. This CDR3 contains 16 residues. V was clipped by 4 bases and J by 4 bases; unmatched bases: 7. CDR1 is SGHDT and CDR2 is YYEEEE in the germline V gene. The CDR3 is CASSALSGGVTGELFF. The CDR3 coding sequence is TGTGCCAGCAGCGCCCTAAGCGGGGGGGTCACCGGGGAGCTGTTTTTT. The full variable domain, completed using reference TRBV5-6 and TRBJ2-2, is DAGVTQSPTHLIKTRGQQVTLRCSPKSGHDTVSWYQQALGQGPQFIFQYYEEEERQRGNFPDRFSGHQFPNYSSELNVNALLLGDSALYLCASSALSGGVTGELFFGEGSRLTVL.

This chain links TRBV30 with TRBJ1-1; D is unclear. Trimming removed 5 bases at V and 4 bases at J, with 11 bases between. Germline CDR1 reads GTSNPN; CDR2 reads SVGIG (reference sequence). This CDR3 comprises 12 residues. CDR3 DNA sequence: TGTGCCTGGGCCGGTTTTGGCACTGAAGCTTTCTTT. The encoded protein is CAWAGFGTEAFF.

The chain combines TRBV30 with TRBJ1-5; D gene ambiguous. The CDR3 covers 13 residues. In germline, CDR1 is GTSNPN, CDR2 SVGIG (reference sequence). V dropped 3 bases and J dropped 4 bases, with 10 bases sitting between them. The CDR3 DNA reads TGTGCCTGGAGCGACGTGGGTAATCAGCCCCAGCATTTT. Translation gives CAWSDVGNQPQHF.

This sequence joins TRBV30 and TRBJ2-1; TRBD2 aligns across 7 bases. This CDR3 has 14 amino acids. V gave up 2 bases and J gave up 4 bases; unmatched junction bases: 5. The germline gives CDR1 GTSNPN, CDR2 SVGIG (reference sequence). This CDR3 is CAWSRLADYNEQFF. CDR3 bases: TGTGCCTGGAGTCGGCTAGCGGATTACAATGAGCAGTTCTTC.

The chain has TRBV20-1 and TRBJ1-2; a possible D gene is TRBD1 (5 bases). CDR3 length equals 10 residues. The germline V and J ends were trimmed by 4 bases and 5 bases, with 5 bases remaining between them. Germline CDR1 and CDR2: DFQATT and SNEGSKA (reference sequence). CDR3 coding DNA: TGCAGTGCTACAGGGTATGGCTACACCTTC. Translating gives CSATGYGYTF.

The CDR3 nucleotides read TGTGCCTGGGACGGACAGGGGGGCACTGAAGCTTTCTTT. Translating gives CAWDGQGGTEAFF. The J gene is TRBJ1-1, the V gene TRBV30; TRBD1 matches 10 bases. Germline V gene data show CDR1 as GTSNPN and CDR2 as SVGIG (reference sequence). Germline trimming cut 5 bases from V and 4 bases from J; bases unmatched to any gene: 4. The CDR3 totals 13 residues.

This clone was seen more than once but under ten times. V is TRBV2 and J is TRBJ2-7; 11 nucleotides align to TRBD2. CDR1 SNHLY and CDR2 FYNNEI come from the germline V gene. This CDR3 spans 14 amino acids. With V trimmed by 6 bases and J by 6 bases, 7 bases remained unmatched. This CDR3 is CASSPTSGVGEQYF. The CDR3 DNA reads as TGTGCCAGCAGCCCGACTAGCGGGGTGGGCGAGCAGTACTTC.

The gene calls are TRBV30 and TRBJ1-2; 7 bases are a match to TRBD1. This CDR3 has 13 amino acids. After removal of 5 bases from V and 8 bases from J, the junction contained 11 bases not matched to a gene. The germline gives CDR1 GTSNPN, CDR2 SVGIG (reference sequence). The CDR3 DNA reads as TGTGCCTGGTGGGACAGAACCGACCAGGGCTACACCTTC. This translates into CAWWDRTDQGYTF.

This clone showed up just a few times. This chain links TRBV29-1 with TRBJ2-7; D possibly corresponds to TRBD2 (5 bases). V lost 7 bases to trimming and J lost 7 bases, with 14 bases between them. The CDR3 sequence is 11 residues long. Per the germline V gene, CDR1 is SQVTM and CDR2 is ANQGSEA. CDR3 region: CSAAGEREQYF. The CDR3 coding sequence is TGCAGCGCCGCGGGCGAGAGGGAGCAGTACTTC.

This clone qualifies as large (0.1 to 1%). This CDR3 is also generated by other DNA sequences in the sample. The chain recombines TRBV30 with TRBJ1-2; 8 bases fit TRBD1. J lost 2 bases, V lost 5 bases, and 4 bases had no gene match. Germline lookup yields CDR1 GTSNPN and CDR2 SVGIG (reference sequence). The CDR3 spans 13 residues. CDR3 in amino acids: CAWGQGQNYGYTF. The CDR3 nucleotides read TGTGCCTGGGGACAGGGACAGAACTATGGCTACACCTTC.

The V gene is TRBV4-3, the J gene TRBJ2-1; 7 bases align to TRBD2. The CDR3 length is 16 residues. Unmatched junction bases numbered 6, after V lost 0 bases and J lost 4 bases. The germline V gene encodes CDR1 LGHNA and CDR2 YSLEER. In DNA, the CDR3 is TGCGCCAGCAGCCAAGACCACGGGGGGTTTTACAATGAGCAGTTCTTC. Encoded protein: CASSQDHGGFYNEQFF.

The chain joins TRBV30 to TRBJ2-3; D is tentatively TRBD1 or TRBD2 (5 bases each). The CDR3 loop spans 15 amino acids. The ends were cut back, 4 bases at V and 2 bases at J, with 16 bases in the middle. Per germline, CDR1 GTSNPN and CDR2 SVGIG (reference sequence). As DNA, the CDR3 is TGTGCCTGGATCCTTAAGCGAGGGGACACAGATACGCAGTATTTT. This translates into CAWILKRGDTDTQYF.

This clone was recorded a few times. The V gene is TRBV25-1, the J gene TRBJ2-3; D may be TRBD1 (5 bases). Germline CDR1 and CDR2: MGHDK and SYGVNS. V lost 5 bases, J lost 0 bases, and 9 bases lay in between. The CDR3 extends over 14 amino acids. In DNA form, the CDR3 reads TGTGCCAGCAGTCTGGGGCACAGCACAGATACGCAGTATTTT. Protein sequence: CASSLGHSTDTQYF.

This clone was observed a few times. This chain connects TRBV29-1 to TRBJ2-7; 7 bases are a match to TRBD1. J gave up 6 bases and V 5 bases, and 7 bases lay outside the gene matches. Germline loops: CDR1 SQVTM, CDR2 ANQGSEA. The CDR3 runs 12 residues. CDR3 nucleotide sequence: TGCAGCGTTTCCCAGGGGGTATCCGAGCAGTACTTC. As protein: CSVSQGVSEQYF.

This clone was counted a few times. This chain connects TRBV30 to TRBJ1-1; no clear D. Germline CDR1 and CDR2: GTSNPN and SVGIG (reference sequence). This CDR3 is built from 11 residues. V shed 2 bases and J shed 6 bases, with 7 bases lying between them. The CDR3 here is CAWSRISEAFF. In DNA form, the CDR3 reads TGTGCCTGGAGTAGGATCTCTGAAGCTTTCTTT.

This clone occurred a few times. This sequence joins TRBV5-1 and TRBJ2-5; D perhaps matches TRBD2 (6 bases). Trimming stripped 0 bases from V and 1 base from J, with 13 bases between. CDR3 length: 16 residues. The V gene's germline CDR1 is SGHRS and CDR2 YFSETQ. This CDR3 is CASSLASDTSQETQYF. CDR3 DNA: TGCGCCAGCAGCTTGGCTAGCGATACCTCCCAAGAGACCCAGTACTTC.

This clone has a handful of counts. Germline and junction disagree at one end, which may indicate a read error. The CDR3: CASSLEGLGTYEQYF. In DNA, the CDR3 is TGTGCCAGCAGTTTAGAAGGGTTAGGGACCTACGAGCAGTACTTC. The chain is built from TRBV7-2 and TRBJ2-7; D uncertain. Germline V CDR1 and CDR2: SGHTA, FQGNSA. This CDR3 is 15 amino acids long.

The J gene is TRBJ2-7, the V gene TRBV6-5, with 14 positions matching TRBD2. CDR1 is MNHEY and CDR2 is SVGAGI in the germline V gene. J lost 5 bases, V lost 6 bases, and 6 bases had no gene match. There are 15 residues in the CDR3. The CDR3 DNA reads TGTGCCAGCAGGCGACTAGCGGGGGGGCCCCACGAGCAGTACTTC. It is translated as CASRRLAGGPHEQYF.

The sample holds a few counts of this clone. V is TRBV25-1 and J is TRBJ2-5; weak D call: TRBD2 (6 bases). CDR3 size: 15 residues. Trimming pared 4 bases from V and 4 bases from J, leaving 16 bases between. The germline V gene has CDR1 MGHDK and CDR2 SYGVNS. As DNA, the CDR3 is TGTGCCAGCAGTGGGTCGTCTGGAGGGACAGAGACCCAGTACTTC. Its translation is CASSGSSGGTETQYF.

This clone was counted between two and nine times. The V call is TRBV30, the J call TRBJ1-1; D is unresolved. The V end was cut by 5 bases, the J end by 6 bases, with 16 bases between. Germline-derived CDR1 and CDR2 are GTSNPN and SVGIG (reference sequence). CDR3 length: 13 amino acids. CDR3 DNA: TGTGCCTGGCTGCGTGAGTCGGGCGCTGAAGCTTTCTTT. Its translation is CAWLRESGAEAFF.